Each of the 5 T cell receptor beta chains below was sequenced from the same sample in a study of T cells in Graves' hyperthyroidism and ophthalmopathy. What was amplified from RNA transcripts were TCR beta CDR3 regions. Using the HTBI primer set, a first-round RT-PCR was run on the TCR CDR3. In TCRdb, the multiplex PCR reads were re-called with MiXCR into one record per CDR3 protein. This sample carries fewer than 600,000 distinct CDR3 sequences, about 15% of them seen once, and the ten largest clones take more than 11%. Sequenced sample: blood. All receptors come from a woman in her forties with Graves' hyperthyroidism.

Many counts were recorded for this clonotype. The CDR3 loop is CASSLAGSGYTF. DNA of the CDR3: TGTGCCAGCAGTTTAGCAGGTTCTGGCTACACCTTC. The chain carries TRBV12-3 or TRBV12-4 and TRBJ1-2; D is undetermined. This CDR3 has 12 amino acids. Trimming took 0 bases from V and 7 from J, leaving 6 bases between them.

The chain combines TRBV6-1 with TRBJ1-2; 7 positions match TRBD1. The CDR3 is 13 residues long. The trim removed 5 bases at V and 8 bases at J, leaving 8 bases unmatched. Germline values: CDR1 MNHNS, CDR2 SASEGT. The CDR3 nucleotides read TGTGCCAGCAGTTTTACAGGGGAGGACGGCTACACCTTC. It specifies CASSFTGEDGYTF.

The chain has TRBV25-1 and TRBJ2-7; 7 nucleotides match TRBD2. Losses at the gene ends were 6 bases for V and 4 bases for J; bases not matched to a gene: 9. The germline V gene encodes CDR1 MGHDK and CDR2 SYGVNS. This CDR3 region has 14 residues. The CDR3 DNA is TGTGCCAGCAGGCCCTGGGAGGGAGGATACGAGCAGTACTTC. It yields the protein CASRPWEGGYEQYF.

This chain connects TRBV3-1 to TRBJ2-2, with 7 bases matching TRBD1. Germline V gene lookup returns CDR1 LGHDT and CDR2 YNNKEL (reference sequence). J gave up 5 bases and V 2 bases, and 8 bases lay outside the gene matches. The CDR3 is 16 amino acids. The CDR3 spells CASSQIRAGGTGELFF. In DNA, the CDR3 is TGTGCCAGCAGCCAAATACGCGCAGGGGGAACCGGGGAGCTGTTTTTT.

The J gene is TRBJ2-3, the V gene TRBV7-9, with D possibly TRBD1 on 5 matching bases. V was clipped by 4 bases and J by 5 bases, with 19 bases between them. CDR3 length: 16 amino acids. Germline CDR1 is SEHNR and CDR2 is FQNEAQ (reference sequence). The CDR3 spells CASSSGKGDRKDTQYF. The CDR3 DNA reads TGTGCCAGCAGCTCAGGGAAAGGGGATCGTAAAGATACGCAGTATTTT.